These T cell receptor beta chains were read from a single sample in a study of blood T cell repertoires in COVID-19. The repertoire was sequenced with immunoSEQ multiplex PCR; TCRdb's copy has only in-frame clones and lacks some. The data contain about 76,000 clones, roughly 81% of them singletons. The source material was peripheral blood. These receptors were obtained from a man aged 55 to 70 with COVID-19, enrolled during active disease. Each CDR3 is given with its conserved first and last residue. Fields, in order: CDR3 DNA, CDR3 protein, J gene, clone size, D gene, V gene. D genes are given only for firm matches. Clone size is not always given. Where it is, it says once, few, many or a class for expanded clones.

CDR3nt: TGTGCCAGCAGCATAGCGGATAGCACAGATACGCAGTATTTT
CDR3aa: CASSIADSTDTQYF
j_gene: TRBJ2-3
abundance: NA
d_gene: NA
v_gene: TRBV28

CDR3nt: TGTGCCAGCAGTTACAGGGAGGATCCTAATTCACCCCTCCACTTT
CDR3aa: CASSYREDPNSPLHF
j_gene: TRBJ1-6
abundance: NA
d_gene: NA
v_gene: TRBV6-5

CDR3nt: TGTGCCAGCAGCTCCTTGGGCACTAGCGGGTCTAATGAGCAGTTCTTC
CDR3aa: CASSSLGTSGSNEQFF
j_gene: TRBJ2-1
abundance: NA
d_gene: TRBD2
v_gene: TRBV7-3

CDR3nt: TGTGCCAGCAGCCCCAGACAGGGGAATAGCAATCAGCCCCAGCATTTT
CDR3aa: CASSPRQGNSNQPQHF
j_gene: TRBJ1-5
abundance: NA
d_gene: TRBD1
v_gene: TRBV7-6

CDR3nt: TGCGCCAGCAGCTTGGCCGGGGACAGGGGGGAGACCCAGTACTTC
CDR3aa: CASSLAGDRGETQYF
j_gene: TRBJ2-5
abundance: NA
d_gene: TRBD1
v_gene: TRBV5-1

CDR3nt: TGTGCCAGCAGGGGGACAGGGGGAAATAGGTCACCCCTCCACTTT
CDR3aa: CASRGTGGNRSPLHF
j_gene: TRBJ1-6
abundance: NA
d_gene: TRBD1
v_gene: TRBV28

CDR3nt: TGTGCCAGCAGTTCCCACGGGTACAATGAGCAGTTCTTC
CDR3aa: CASSSHGYNEQFF
j_gene: TRBJ2-1
abundance: NA
d_gene: NA
v_gene: TRBV12-3/TRBV12-4

CDR3nt: TGTGCCAGCAGTGAGGGGCGGATCGCAAAACGGGAGACCCAGTACTTC
CDR3aa: CASSEGRIAKRETQYF
j_gene: TRBJ2-5
abundance: NA
d_gene: NA
v_gene: TRBV25-1

CDR3nt: TGCGCCAGCAGCTTGGCGTCTGGGGCCCAAGAGACCCAGTACTTC
CDR3aa: CASSLASGAQETQYF
j_gene: TRBJ2-5
abundance: NA
d_gene: NA
v_gene: TRBV5-1

CDR3nt: TGTGCCAGCAGCGTAGGGGACAGCTCACGGAACACTGAAGCTTTCTTT
CDR3aa: CASSVGDSSRNTEAFF
j_gene: TRBJ1-1
abundance: NA
d_gene: TRBD1
v_gene: TRBV9

CDR3nt: TGTGCCAGCGGGGGGACCAGCTCCTATAATTCACCCCTCCACTTT
CDR3aa: CASGGTSSYNSPLHF
j_gene: TRBJ1-6
abundance: few
d_gene: NA
v_gene: TRBV6-5

CDR3nt: TGCGCCAGCAGCACAGACAGGTTTTCAACTAATGAAAAACTGTTTTTT
CDR3aa: CASSTDRFSTNEKLFF
j_gene: TRBJ1-4
abundance: NA
d_gene: NA
v_gene: TRBV5-1

CDR3nt: TGTGCCAGCAGTGATGGCCTTTGGAGTGGCTACACCTTC
CDR3aa: CASSDGLWSGYTF
j_gene: TRBJ1-2
abundance: NA
d_gene: NA
v_gene: TRBV2

CDR3nt: TGCGCCAGCAGCGAGGGACAGGGCAATCAGCCCCAGCATTTT
CDR3aa: CASSEGQGNQPQHF
j_gene: TRBJ1-5
abundance: once
d_gene: TRBD1
v_gene: TRBV5-1

CDR3nt: TGTGCCAGCAGTTACGGCCGGAGGGCGGGGGGAGAGACCCAGTACTTC
CDR3aa: CASSYGRRAGGETQYF
j_gene: TRBJ2-5
abundance: NA
d_gene: TRBD2
v_gene: TRBV6-2/TRBV6-3

CDR3nt: TGCGCCAGCAGCTTGGTAGGGACAGGGGGCACTGAAGCTTTCTTT
CDR3aa: CASSLVGTGGTEAFF
j_gene: TRBJ1-1
abundance: NA
d_gene: TRBD1
v_gene: TRBV5-1

CDR3nt: TGTGCCAGCAGTAAAGGACAGATAATATGCTACACCTTC
CDR3aa: CASSKGQIICYTF
j_gene: TRBJ1-2
abundance: NA
d_gene: NA
v_gene: TRBV12-3/TRBV12-4

CDR3nt: TGCAGCGTTGGAACAGGGGCCGAGACCCAGTACTTC
CDR3aa: CSVGTGAETQYF
j_gene: TRBJ2-5
abundance: NA
d_gene: TRBD1
v_gene: TRBV29-1

CDR3nt: TGCAGCGTCCAACAGGGGTGGGGCACTGAAGCTTTCTTT
CDR3aa: CSVQQGWGTEAFF
j_gene: TRBJ1-1
abundance: NA
d_gene: TRBD1
v_gene: TRBV29-1

CDR3nt: TGTGCCAGCAGGGGACAGGGCCAAGAGACCCAGTACTTC
CDR3aa: CASRGQGQETQYF
j_gene: TRBJ2-5
abundance: NA
d_gene: TRBD1
v_gene: TRBV6-5

CDR3nt: TGTGCCAGCAGCCAAGGTGTAACTGACAATCAGCCCCAGCATTTT
CDR3aa: CASSQGVTDNQPQHF
j_gene: TRBJ1-5
abundance: NA
d_gene: NA
v_gene: TRBV3-1/TRBV3-2

CDR3nt: TGTGCCGTTATGAGCGGGGTGGTGGAGACCCAGTACTTC
CDR3aa: CAVMSGVVETQYF
j_gene: TRBJ2-5
abundance: NA
d_gene: TRBD2
v_gene: TRBV6-5

CDR3nt: TGCGCCAGCAGCATGAGGGACAGGGCGGAGGAGACCCAGTACTTC
CDR3aa: CASSMRDRAEETQYF
j_gene: TRBJ2-5
abundance: NA
d_gene: TRBD1
v_gene: TRBV5-1

CDR3nt: TGTGCCAGCAGTTACGACAGATCGGAGACCCAGTACTTC
CDR3aa: CASSYDRSETQYF
j_gene: TRBJ2-5
abundance: once
d_gene: NA
v_gene: TRBV6-5

CDR3nt: TGTGCCAGTAGTTCAGGACAGGGGGCGAGAGGCTACACCTTC
CDR3aa: CASSSGQGARGYTF
j_gene: TRBJ1-2
abundance: NA
d_gene: TRBD1
v_gene: TRBV19

CDR3nt: TGTGCCAGCAGCTTAGGCCTCGCCAGCGACGCCTTAGACTTTTACGAGCAGTACTTC
CDR3aa: CASSLGLASDALDFYEQYF
j_gene: TRBJ2-7
abundance: NA
d_gene: NA
v_gene: TRBV13

CDR3nt: TGTGCCAGCAATCCGGCAGCGGCGACCTACGAGCAGTACTTC
CDR3aa: CASNPAAATYEQYF
j_gene: TRBJ2-7
abundance: NA
d_gene: NA
v_gene: TRBV2

CDR3nt: TGTGCCACCAGTGCCTTGAGGGGGGGAAGCTACGAGCAGTACTTC
CDR3aa: CATSALRGGSYEQYF
j_gene: TRBJ2-7
abundance: NA
d_gene: NA
v_gene: TRBV24-1

CDR3nt: TGTGCCAGCACTGTTGCCGGGTTGGGGGGGGAGACCCAGTACTTC
CDR3aa: CASTVAGLGGETQYF
j_gene: TRBJ2-5
abundance: few
d_gene: TRBD2
v_gene: TRBV9

CDR3nt: TGTGCCTGGAGTGTCACTATGCACGAGCAGTACTTC
CDR3aa: CAWSVTMHEQYF
j_gene: TRBJ2-7
abundance: NA
d_gene: NA
v_gene: TRBV30

CDR3nt: TGTGCCAGCAGCCTCCTACAGGGAACCTACGAGCAGTACTTC
CDR3aa: CASSLLQGTYEQYF
j_gene: TRBJ2-7
abundance: NA
d_gene: NA
v_gene: TRBV5-4

CDR3nt: TGTGCCAGCTCACTTGACCCCGGACAGGGAAAGAACGAGCAGTACTTC
CDR3aa: CASSLDPGQGKNEQYF
j_gene: TRBJ2-7
abundance: NA
d_gene: TRBD1
v_gene: TRBV18

CDR3nt: TGTGCCAGCAGTTATCAGGGTGGCAATCAGCCCCAGCATTTT
CDR3aa: CASSYQGGNQPQHF
j_gene: TRBJ1-5
abundance: NA
d_gene: NA
v_gene: TRBV6-6

CDR3nt: TGTGCCAGTAGTACGGGACAGGGTAGTCAGCCCCAGCATTTT
CDR3aa: CASSTGQGSQPQHF
j_gene: TRBJ1-5
abundance: NA
d_gene: TRBD1
v_gene: TRBV19

CDR3nt: TGTGCCAGCAGGATTTACGAGTCGAACACTGAAGCTTTCTTT
CDR3aa: CASRIYESNTEAFF
j_gene: TRBJ1-1
abundance: NA
d_gene: NA
v_gene: TRBV6-5

CDR3nt: TGTGCCAGTAGCACCTCCTCGGGACAGAACTACGAGCAGTACTTC
CDR3aa: CASSTSSGQNYEQYF
j_gene: TRBJ2-7
abundance: NA
d_gene: TRBD1
v_gene: TRBV19

CDR3nt: TGTGCCAGCAGCCTCGGACAGGGCCGAGTAGCTTTCTTT
CDR3aa: CASSLGQGRVAFF
j_gene: TRBJ1-1
abundance: NA
d_gene: TRBD1
v_gene: TRBV11-1

CDR3nt: TGTGCCAGCAGCTTTTTGCAGGGTGGTGTGGTTACCGGGGAGCTGTTTTTT
CDR3aa: CASSFLQGGVVTGELFF
j_gene: TRBJ2-2
abundance: few
d_gene: NA
v_gene: TRBV9

CDR3nt: TGTGCCAGCAGTTGGCTACTAAACGCTGAAGCTTTCTTT
CDR3aa: CASSWLLNAEAFF
j_gene: TRBJ1-1
abundance: NA
d_gene: NA
v_gene: TRBV14

CDR3nt: TGCGCCAGCCAGAGAGGGACAGGCTACGAGCAGTACTTC
CDR3aa: CASQRGTGYEQYF
j_gene: TRBJ2-7
abundance: NA
d_gene: TRBD1
v_gene: TRBV10-1

CDR3nt: TGTGCCAGCAGGATGGGCCCGGTTTATGAGCAGTTCTTC
CDR3aa: CASRMGPVYEQFF
j_gene: TRBJ2-1
abundance: NA
d_gene: NA
v_gene: TRBV2

CDR3nt: TGTGCCAGCAGCTTAGGGGCAACCCAAGAGACCCAGTACTTC
CDR3aa: CASSLGATQETQYF
j_gene: TRBJ2-5
abundance: NA
d_gene: NA
v_gene: TRBV7-6

CDR3nt: TGTGCCAGCAGCCAAAGGAGTAATCAGCCCCAGCATTTT
CDR3aa: CASSQRSNQPQHF
j_gene: TRBJ1-5
abundance: NA
d_gene: NA
v_gene: TRBV4-2

CDR3nt: TGTGCCAGCAGCTTAGAGCCCGCGACTAGCGGGAGTTCGGATACGCAGTATTTT
CDR3aa: CASSLEPATSGSSDTQYF
j_gene: TRBJ2-3
abundance: NA
d_gene: TRBD2
v_gene: TRBV7-6

CDR3nt: TGTGCCAGCTCGGGACAGGGTGACAATCAGCCCCAGCATTTT
CDR3aa: CASSGQGDNQPQHF
j_gene: TRBJ1-5
abundance: NA
d_gene: TRBD1
v_gene: TRBV9

CDR3nt: TGTGCCAGCTCACCCGAGACAGGAATGAACACTGAAGCTTTCTTT
CDR3aa: CASSPETGMNTEAFF
j_gene: TRBJ1-1
abundance: NA
d_gene: NA
v_gene: TRBV18

CDR3nt: TGTGCCAGCAGCGCTTCAGGGGGTAACTATGGCTACACCTTC
CDR3aa: CASSASGGNYGYTF
j_gene: TRBJ1-2
abundance: NA
d_gene: TRBD1
v_gene: TRBV9

CDR3nt: TGCGCCAGCAGCCAAGCCACTTCACCCTCGGACAGGGGGAGTTATGGCTACACCTTC
CDR3aa: CASSQATSPSDRGSYGYTF
j_gene: TRBJ1-2
abundance: NA
d_gene: TRBD1
v_gene: TRBV4-1

CDR3nt: TGTGCCAGCAGCCAACGACGAAGAGGGACCCAGTACTTC
CDR3aa: CASSQRRRGTQYF
j_gene: TRBJ2-5
abundance: many
d_gene: NA
v_gene: TRBV11-2

CDR3nt: TGTGCCAGCAGCTTGGAGTCTTCAGGGGTTGGAAACACCATATATTTT
CDR3aa: CASSLESSGVGNTIYF
j_gene: TRBJ1-3
abundance: NA
d_gene: NA
v_gene: TRBV5-6

CDR3nt: TGTGCCAGTAGTATTGGGTCCGGCGGGGGGCGTGACACCGGGGAGCTGTTTTTT
CDR3aa: CASSIGSGGGRDTGELFF
j_gene: TRBJ2-2
abundance: NA
d_gene: TRBD2
v_gene: TRBV19

CDR3nt: TGCGCCAGCAGCCTAGGCCGCGGTGGGAATGAGCAGTTCTTC
CDR3aa: CASSLGRGGNEQFF
j_gene: TRBJ2-1
abundance: once
d_gene: NA
v_gene: TRBV4-1

CDR3nt: TGTGCCAGCACCGCCCCCTCGGGGTCTGGAAACACCATATATTTT
CDR3aa: CASTAPSGSGNTIYF
j_gene: TRBJ1-3
abundance: NA
d_gene: NA
v_gene: TRBV6-5

CDR3nt: TGTGCCACCAGTGATGCGCACAATCAGCCCCAGCATTTT
CDR3aa: CATSDAHNQPQHF
j_gene: TRBJ1-5
abundance: many
d_gene: NA
v_gene: TRBV24-1